Following are 7 T cell receptor beta chains from one sample sequenced in a study of T cell repertoires in cytomegalovirus infection. TCRdb reprocessed the reads with MiXCR, giving one entry per CDR3 protein. The table has some 100,000 distinct CDR3 sequences, more than 20% seen once; the top ten hold roughly two fifths. Sequencing was carried out using CD8+ T cells from PBMCs. The receptors stem from a human donor in good health (CMV status not recorded). Some clones in this sample may be carry-over from other donors' samples.

V gene TRBV12-3 or TRBV12-4 combines with J gene TRBJ1-4, with 8 bases aligning to TRBD1. The CDR3 spans 17 residues. V lost 5 bases to trimming and J lost 0 bases; unmatched junction nucleotides: 8. The CDR3 nucleotides read TGTGCCAGCAGTCTCGGGACAGGCCGTGCAACTAATGAAAAACTGTTTTTT. Translation: CASSLGTGRATNEKLFF.

The CDR3 here is CAWSGQGGYNEQFF. The CDR3 coding sequence is TGTGCCTGGAGTGGACAGGGTGGCTACAATGAGCAGTTCTTC. The chain has TRBV30 and TRBJ2-1, with 7 nucleotides matching TRBD1. Trimming removed 1 base from V and 3 bases from J; junction bases left unmatched: 3. In germline, CDR1 is GTSNPN, CDR2 SVGIG (reference sequence). The CDR3 spans 14 residues.

This clonotype showed up just a few times. This chain links TRBV20-1 with TRBJ2-4, with D possibly matching TRBD1 (6 bases). The CDR3 has 15 residues. The V gene lost 0 bases and the J gene lost 7 bases, with 16 bases spanning the gap. Germline-derived CDR1 and CDR2 are DFQATT and SNEGSKA (reference sequence). The CDR3 nucleotides are TGCAGTGCTAGAGATTGGGGGCAGGGGTCGAACATTCAGTACTTC. Translated: CSARDWGQGSNIQYF.

The chain uses TRBV28 and TRBJ2-1; 14 nucleotides line up with TRBD2. The trim removed 7 bases at V and 10 bases at J, leaving 9 bases unmatched. The CDR3 is 15 amino acids. Germline V gives CDR1 MDHEN, CDR2 SYDVKM. The CDR3 sequence is CASTLTSGGAREQFF. Here the CDR3 DNA reads TGTGCCAGCACCTTGACTAGCGGGGGGGCCCGCGAGCAGTTCTTC. The full variable domain, with the rest looked up from reference TRBV28 and TRBJ2-1, is DVKVTQSSRYLVKRTGEKVFLECVQDMDHENMFWYRQDPGLGLRLIYFSYDVKMKEKGDIPEGYSVSREKKERFSLILESASTNQTSMYLCASTLTSGGAREQFFGPGTRLTVL.

This clonotype has a handful of counts. This sequence joins TRBV7-8 and TRBJ2-1; TRBD2 matches at 12 bases. V trimming: 1 base; J trimming: 2 bases; junction bases outside the gene matches: 0. Germline V gives CDR1 SGHVS, CDR2 FQNEAQ. This CDR3 spans 16 amino acids. CDR3 residues: CASSLGTSGTYNEQFF. The CDR3 DNA reads TGTGCCAGCAGCTTAGGGACTAGCGGGACCTACAATGAGCAGTTCTTC. Full variable domain (missing parts from reference TRBV7-8 and TRBJ2-1): GAGVSQSPRYKVAKRGQDVALRCDPISGHVSLFWYQQALGQGPEFLTYFQNEAQLDKSGLPSDRFFAERPEGSVSTLKIQRTQQEDSAVYLCASSLGTSGTYNEQFFGPGTRLTVL.

The chain couples TRBV29-1 to TRBJ2-7, with TRBD2 as a possible D gene (5 bases). Looked up from germline, CDR1 is SQVTM and CDR2 is ANQGSEA. This CDR3 spans 14 amino acids. Trimming took off 4 bases at V and 0 bases at J, with 13 bases between the two ends. The DNA for the CDR3 is TGCAGCGTTGGAGCGGCGCCACCCTCCTACGAGCAGTACTTC. Translation: CSVGAAPPSYEQYF.

The chain's CDR3 is CASSLRAGGVMNTEAFF. In DNA, the CDR3 is TGTGCCAGCAGTCTTCGGGCAGGGGGCGTGATGAACACTGAAGCTTTCTTT. This chain links TRBV28 with TRBJ1-1; 8 bases match TRBD1. The ends lost 5 bases at V and 0 bases at J; junction bases unmatched: 11. From germline, CDR1 is MDHEN and CDR2 SYDVKM. There are 17 residues in the CDR3.